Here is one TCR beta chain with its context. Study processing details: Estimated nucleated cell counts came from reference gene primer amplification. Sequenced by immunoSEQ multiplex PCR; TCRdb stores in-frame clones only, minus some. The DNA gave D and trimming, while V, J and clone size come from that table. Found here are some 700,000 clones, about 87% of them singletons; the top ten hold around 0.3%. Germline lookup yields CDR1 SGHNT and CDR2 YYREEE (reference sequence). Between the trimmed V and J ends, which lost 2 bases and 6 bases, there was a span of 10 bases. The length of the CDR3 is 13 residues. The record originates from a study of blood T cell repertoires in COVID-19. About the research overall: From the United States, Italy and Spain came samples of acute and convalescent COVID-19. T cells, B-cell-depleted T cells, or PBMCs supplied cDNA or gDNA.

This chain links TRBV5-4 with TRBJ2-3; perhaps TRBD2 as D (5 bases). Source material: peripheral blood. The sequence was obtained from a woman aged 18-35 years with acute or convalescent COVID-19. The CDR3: CASSLLEWDTQYF. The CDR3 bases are TGTGCCAGCAGCTTACTAGAATGGGATACGCAGTATTTT.